Listed below are T cell receptor beta chains from one sample, sequenced in a study of beta chain features in type 1 diabetes. TCRdb keeps only in-frame clones here, not all; method: immunoSEQ multiplex PCR. This table holds almost 250,000 clones, approximately 14% found once. Source material: naive CD4+ T cells from blood. Source of these receptors: a woman in her forties in good health. Both conserved end residues are part of each CDR3. D genes are given only for firm matches. Rows give clone size only sometimes, using once, few, many, or a class for an expanded clone.

v_gene	j_gene	d_gene	abundance	CDR3nt	CDR3aa
TRBV6-5	TRBJ1-1	-	-	TGTGCCAGCAGGATCGGAGGACGAGCTTTCTTT	CASRIGGRAFF
TRBV18	TRBJ1-2	-	-	TGTGCCAGCTCGCCGGAGGGATATGGCTACACCTTC	CASSPEGYGYTF
TRBV10-1	TRBJ2-2	-	few	TGCGCCAGCAGAGGGGATCCGAACACCGGGGAGCTGTTTTTT	CASRGDPNTGELFF
TRBV9	TRBJ1-2	TRBD1	few	TGTGCCAGCAGCTTGACTCCGGGACAGCCACTGGGGGGCTACACCTTC	CASSLTPGQPLGGYTF
TRBV2	TRBJ1-1	-	-	TGTGCCAGCAGTTCGCGGGCGGGGGGCACTGAAGCTTTCTTT	CASSSRAGGTEAFF
TRBV18	TRBJ1-2	TRBD1	few	TGTGCCAGCTCACCGAGGACAGGGGTTTACTATGGCTACACCTTC	CASSPRTGVYYGYTF
TRBV29-1	TRBJ1-2	-	few	TGCAGCGTTGCCCCCAACAGGGATATCTATGGCTACACCTTC	CSVAPNRDIYGYTF
TRBV5-6	TRBJ1-2	-	few	TGTGCCAGCAGCCCTTCGCTCGCCAGGGCCCATGGCTACACCTTC	CASSPSLARAHGYTF
TRBV4-1	TRBJ2-7	-	few	TGCGCCAGCAGCCAAGATCAGGGCTCCTACGAGCAGTACTTC	CASSQDQGSYEQYF
TRBV6-5	TRBJ2-4	TRBD1	-	TGTGCCAGCAGCCAGAGGACAGGCAACATTCAGTACTTC	CASSQRTGNIQYF
TRBV11-2	TRBJ2-5	-	few	TGTGCCAGCAGCCGCGGGCCCGGAGAGACCCAGTACTTC	CASSRGPGETQYF
TRBV29-1	TRBJ1-2	-	-	TGCAGCGGTGCGACATCTCCCGGGGGTGGCTACACCTTC	CSGATSPGGGYTF
TRBV5-4	TRBJ2-3	-	few	TGTGCCAGCAGCTTGGAGATCGGCAGGAACACAGATACGCAGTATTTT	CASSLEIGRNTDTQYF
TRBV7-2	TRBJ2-5	-	-	TGTGCCAGCAGCTTTTCCAGTCCCCAAGAGACCCAGTACTTC	CASSFSSPQETQYF
TRBV19	TRBJ1-2	TRBD1	-	TGTGCCAGTAGTAGCATGGACAGGGGGCGTACCTATGGCTACACCTTC	CASSSMDRGRTYGYTF
TRBV23-1	TRBJ2-7	TRBD2	-	TGCGCCAGCAGCCGGCTAGGGTCGACTAGCCGGCTCGAGCAGTACTTC	CASSRLGSTSRLEQYF
TRBV5-1	TRBJ2-7	TRBD2	-	TGCGCCAGCAGCTTGGGGGGACTAGCCTCCTACGAGCAGTACTTC	CASSLGGLASYEQYF
TRBV5-1	TRBJ1-4	TRBD1	-	TGCGCCAGCAGCTTAGGGGGCGTCTATGAAAAACTGTTTTTT	CASSLGGVYEKLFF
TRBV2	TRBJ1-2	-	few	TGTGCCAGCAGTGAAGGCAGGGGTAGGGGCTACACCTTC	CASSEGRGRGYTF
TRBV9	TRBJ1-5	TRBD1	-	TGTGCCAGCAGCGTAGGACAGGGGGGGGGTCAGCCCCAGCATTTT	CASSVGQGGGQPQHF
TRBV5-4	TRBJ2-7	-	few	TGTGCCAGCAGCCCGGGGGGCAAGTCCTACGAGCAGTACTTC	CASSPGGKSYEQYF
TRBV20-1	TRBJ1-1	-	-	TGCAGTGCTGAGAAGAACACTGAAGCTTTCTTT	CSAEKNTEAFF
TRBV5-1	TRBJ2-5	-	few	TGCGCCAGCAGCTTGGCAGAGAGTCAGGGCCGCCAAGAGACCCAGTACTTC	CASSLAESQGRQETQYF
TRBV5-1	TRBJ1-1	-	few	TGCGCCAGCAGCCACATCCGGGGCACTGAAGCTTTCTTT	CASSHIRGTEAFF
TRBV6-1	TRBJ1-5	TRBD1	once	TGTGCCAGCAGTGCGGGACAGATCAATCAGCCCCAGCATTTT	CASSAGQINQPQHF
TRBV6-6	TRBJ2-1	TRBD2	-	TGTGCCAGCAGTTACGGGACTAGCGGTTACAATGAGCAGTTCTTC	CASSYGTSGYNEQFF
TRBV5-4	TRBJ1-6	-	few	TGTGCCAGCAGCTTGGCAGTCTTAAATTCACCCCTCCACTTT	CASSLAVLNSPLHF
TRBV14	TRBJ1-4	TRBD1	few	TGTGCCAGCAGCCGAGGGGGCGGGGAAAAACTGTTTTTT	CASSRGGGEKLFF
TRBV5-1	TRBJ1-6	-	-	TGCGCCAGCAGCGAACACCAGGGGAATTCACCCCTCCACTTT	CASSEHQGNSPLHF
TRBV9	TRBJ2-5	TRBD2	-	TGTGCCAGCAGCGTAGATCCTAGCGGGGGAGTGTGGGAGACCCAGTACTTC	CASSVDPSGGVWETQYF
TRBV6-5	TRBJ1-2	-	once	TGTGCCAGCAGTTACTCCGCAGGGGCGGGCGGCTACACCTTC	CASSYSAGAGGYTF
TRBV19	TRBJ1-1	-	few	TGTGCCAGTAGTATAGCGGTCGGGGTGCCGGGGGACACTGAAGCTTTCTTT	CASSIAVGVPGDTEAFF
TRBV19	TRBJ2-7	TRBD1	-	TGTGCCAGTAGTACAGGGGGCTCCGTGTACGAGCAGTACTTC	CASSTGGSVYEQYF
TRBV4-1	TRBJ1-2	-	-	TGCGCCAGCAGCCGGGGGGGCGAAGCTAACTATGGCTACACCTTC	CASSRGGEANYGYTF
TRBV4-1	TRBJ2-3	TRBD2	few	TGCGCCAGCAGCCAAGAACTAGCGGCTAACACAGATACGCAGTATTTT	CASSQELAANTDTQYF
TRBV6-6	TRBJ2-3	TRBD2	-	TGTGCCAGCAGTTACACTAGCGTAACAGATACGCAGTATTTT	CASSYTSVTDTQYF
TRBV19	TRBJ2-7	TRBD1	-	TGTGCCAGTTCCTTCGGTGGGACAGGGGCCTACGAGCAGTACTTC	CASSFGGTGAYEQYF
TRBV7-9	TRBJ1-5	TRBD1	-	TGTGCCAGCAGTTTAGCAGACCTTCGGACAGGCCTAAGAGGCCCCCAGCATTTT	CASSLADLRTGLRGPQHF
TRBV15	TRBJ2-3	-	-	TGTGCCACCACGTTGGGGCAGGAGACCACAGATACGCAGTATTTT	CATTLGQETTDTQYF
TRBV7-9	TRBJ2-3	TRBD2	-	TGTGCCAGCAGCTTCAGAGCGGGGGTGGCAGATACGCAGTATTTT	CASSFRAGVADTQYF
TRBV5-1	TRBJ2-3	-	-	TGCGCCAGCAGCCCCGGGACAATTTCAGATACGCAGTATTTT	CASSPGTISDTQYF
TRBV13	TRBJ2-3	TRBD2	few	TGTGCCAGCAGCCCGAGGCGGGGGGGGGTTATCGATACGCAGTATTTT	CASSPRRGGVIDTQYF
TRBV7-2	TRBJ1-6	TRBD1	few	TGTGCCAGCAGCTTGGGGACAGGTTCAGTCCTCCACTTT	CASSLGTGSVLHF
TRBV19	TRBJ1-5	-	-	TGTGCCAGTGGGACTGTCGGAGGCAATCAGCCCCAGCATTTT	CASGTVGGNQPQHF
TRBV15	TRBJ2-7	TRBD1	-	TGTGCCACCAGCAGGTGGGACAGGGGGATCTACGAGCAGTACTTC	CATSRWDRGIYEQYF
TRBV5-4	TRBJ2-7	-	few	TGTGCCTTCCGAACTGCGTTCTACGAGCAGTACTTC	CAFRTAFYEQYF
TRBV6-5	TRBJ2-5	TRBD1	-	TGTGCCAGCAGTTACGACCTAACAGGGGGAGAGACCCAGTACTTC	CASSYDLTGGETQYF
TRBV6-4	TRBJ1-1	-	-	TGTGCCAGCAGTGATTTGGGGACTCCCAGTTCTGAAGCTTTCTTT	CASSDLGTPSSEAFF
TRBV20-1	TRBJ2-5	TRBD2	few	TGCAGTGCTAGAGATAGGACTAGCGAGTACTTC	CSARDRTSEYF
TRBV5-1	TRBJ2-7	-	-	TGCGCCAGCAGCTTGGCTCGGACAGCGGAGGAGCAGTACTTC	CASSLARTAEEQYF
TRBV9	TRBJ1-1	-	few	TGTGCCAGCAGCGTAGCACAGCTGAACACTGAAGCTTTCTTT	CASSVAQLNTEAFF